This T cell receptor (beta chain) was identified during a study of CD8+ T cells in alopecia areata. Treatment of the sample: oral pan-JAK inhibitor, 5-10 mg twice daily. Once RNA had been extracted, it was reverse transcribed into cDNA to act as the sequencing template. Produced via immunoSEQ multiplex PCR; TCRdb's table is partial and in-frame only. The data show about 140,000 clones, around four fifths seen once. CDR3 length: 11 amino acids. The germline V gene encodes CDR1 LNHDA and CDR2 SQIVND (reference sequence). The V and J ends lost 3 bases and 6 bases respectively, with 4 bases between them. This chain links TRBV19 with TRBJ2-3; no reliable D call. The sample was CD8+ T cells sorted from blood, taken at week 4, from a patient treated with tofacitinib. The source is a human donor with alopecia areata. The CDR3 DNA follows: TGTGCCAGTAGTATGGGGGATACGCAGTATTTT. Translated: CASSMGDTQYF. Drawing the rest from reference TRBV19 and TRBJ2-3, the complete variable domain is DGGITQSPKYLFRKEGQNVTLSCEQNLNHDAMYWYRQDPGQGLRLIYYSQIVNDFQKGDIAEGYSVSREKKESFPLTVTSAQKNPTAFYLCASSMGDTQYFGPGTRLTVL.